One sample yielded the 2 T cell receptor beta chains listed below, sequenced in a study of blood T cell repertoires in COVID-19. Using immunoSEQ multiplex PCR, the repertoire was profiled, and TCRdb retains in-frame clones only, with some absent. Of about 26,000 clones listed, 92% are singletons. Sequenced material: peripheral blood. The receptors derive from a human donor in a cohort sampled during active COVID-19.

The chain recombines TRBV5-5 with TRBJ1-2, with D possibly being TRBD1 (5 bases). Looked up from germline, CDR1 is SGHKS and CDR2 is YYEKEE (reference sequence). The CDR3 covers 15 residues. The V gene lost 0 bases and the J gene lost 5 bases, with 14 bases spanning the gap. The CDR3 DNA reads TGTGCCAGCAGCTTGGTGGCTCGGGGGGAATATGGCTACACCTTC. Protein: CASSLVARGEYGYTF.

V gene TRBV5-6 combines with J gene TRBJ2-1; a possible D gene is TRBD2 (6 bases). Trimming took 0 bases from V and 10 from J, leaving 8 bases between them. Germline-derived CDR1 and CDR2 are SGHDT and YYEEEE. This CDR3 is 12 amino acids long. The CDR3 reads CASSLVAGEQFF. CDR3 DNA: TGTGCCAGCAGCTTGGTGGCGGGGGAGCAGTTCTTC.